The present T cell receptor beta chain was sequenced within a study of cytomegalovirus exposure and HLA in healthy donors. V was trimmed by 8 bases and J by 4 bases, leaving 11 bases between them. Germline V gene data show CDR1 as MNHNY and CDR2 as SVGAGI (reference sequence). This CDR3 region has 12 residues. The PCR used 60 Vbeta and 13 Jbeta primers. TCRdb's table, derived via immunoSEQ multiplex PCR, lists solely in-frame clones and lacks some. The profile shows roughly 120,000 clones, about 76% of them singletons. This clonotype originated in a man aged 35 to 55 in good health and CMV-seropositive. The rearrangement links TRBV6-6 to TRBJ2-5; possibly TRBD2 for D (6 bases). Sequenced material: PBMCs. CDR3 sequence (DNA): TGTGCCAGCGGCCCGCGGGGAGAGACCCAGTACTTC. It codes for CASGPRGETQYF.